The 23 T cell receptor beta chains below were found in one sample sequenced in a study of a mutant IDH1 vaccine in newly diagnosed glioma. Stated time point: week 23, last vaccination. Every vaccination contained 300 ug of the mutant IDH1 20-mer peptide and was paired with topical imiquimod. TCRdb keeps only in-frame clones here, not all; method: immunoSEQ multiplex PCR. The sample yields under 70,000 clones, under 90% seen once. Their antigens are not known. The specimen was PBMCs, collected from a glioma patient whose treatment included an IDH1 peptide vaccine. These receptors all come from a man aged 18-30 years with glioma.

The chain joins TRBV7-2 to TRBJ2-7; D is possibly TRBD1 (6 bases). V was pared by 2 bases and J by 5 bases, with 10 bases between. This CDR3 comprises 13 residues. Germline assignment: CDR1 SGHTA and CDR2 FQGNSA. The CDR3 here is CASSLRTADEQYF. The CDR3 DNA sequence: TGTGCCAGCAGCTTAAGGACAGCTGACGAGCAGTACTTC.

The rearrangement uses TRBV28 and TRBJ1-2; tentative D call: TRBD1 (6 bases). V was pared by 3 bases and J by 7 bases, with 15 bases between. The CDR3 is 14 residues long. The germline V gene has CDR1 MDHEN and CDR2 SYDVKM. The CDR3 protein is CASSFYRELTGYTF. The CDR3 DNA follows: TGTGCCAGCAGTTTCTACAGGGAGCTGACTGGCTACACCTTC.

This clone was recorded only once. The chain links TRBV5-5 to TRBJ2-1, with D perhaps TRBD1 (6 bases). Germline V lookup: CDR1 SGHKS, CDR2 YYEKEE (reference sequence). The CDR3 sequence is 16 residues long. Between the trimmed V and J ends, which lost 4 bases and 2 bases, there was a span of 16 bases. CDR3 region: CASSRTASLTYNEQFF. Here the CDR3 DNA reads TGTGCCAGCAGCCGGACAGCCAGTTTGACCTACAATGAGCAGTTCTTC.

The V call is TRBV28, the J call TRBJ1-3; no firm D call. Trimming shortened V by 9 bases and J by 0 bases, and 9 bases separated the two germline ends. Germline loops: CDR1 MDHEN, CDR2 SYDVKM. The CDR3 contains 13 residues. CDR3 DNA sequence: TGTGCCAGTAGTAGTTACTCTGGAAACACCATATATTTT. This codes for CASSSYSGNTIYF.

V gene TRBV28 combines with J gene TRBJ1-5, with D hard to call. The germline V gene has CDR1 MDHEN and CDR2 SYDVKM. Trimming cost V 3 bases and J 1 base, with 7 bases left between them. This CDR3 region has 14 residues. CDR3 sequence: CASSFELSNQPQHF. In DNA, the CDR3 is TGTGCCAGCAGTTTTGAGTTGAGCAATCAGCCCCAGCATTTT.

This clone was observed a few times. This sequence joins TRBV9 and TRBJ2-1; D unresolved. Germline assignment: CDR1 SGDLS and CDR2 YYNGEE. With 0 bases removed from V and 7 bases from J, the gap between germline ends came to 5 bases. The CDR3 spans 12 residues. The CDR3 sequence is CASSVALNEQFF. The CDR3 DNA reads as TGTGCCAGCAGCGTAGCATTGAATGAGCAGTTCTTC.

The V call is TRBV18, the J call TRBJ1-1, with D hard to call. Trimming removed 6 bases from V and 1 base from J, with 15 bases in between. The CDR3 covers 15 residues. Germline V gene data show CDR1 as KGHSH and CDR2 as LQKENI. In nucleotides, the CDR3 is TGTGCCAGCTCCCGGGAGGGTGTCGGGAACACTGAAGCTTTCTTT. It encodes CASSREGVGNTEAFF.

This clone was observed a single time. The V and J genes are TRBV19 and TRBJ1-1, with D possibly being TRBD1 (5 bases). V was shortened by 5 bases and J by 0 bases, with 7 bases between the two germline ends. Germline loops: CDR1 LNHDA, CDR2 SQIVND (reference sequence). The CDR3 has 13 residues. The CDR3 spells CASSSQVNTEAFF. The CDR3 DNA sequence: TGTGCCAGTAGTTCACAGGTGAACACTGAAGCTTTCTTT.

The chain employs TRBV7-9 and TRBJ1-1; D gene uncertain. Germline V gives CDR1 SEHNR, CDR2 FQNEAQ (reference sequence). The CDR3 sequence is 13 residues long. Between the trimmed V and J ends, which lost 7 bases and 1 base, there was a span of 10 bases. The CDR3 nucleotides are TGTGCCAGCACCCCCCCAGGGAACACTGAAGCTTTCTTT. Its translation: CASTPPGNTEAFF.

The chain recombines TRBV7-9 with TRBJ2-1, with D perhaps matching TRBD1 or TRBD2 (6 bases each). Germline V CDR1 and CDR2: SEHNR, FQNEAQ (reference sequence). Trimming removed 4 bases from V and 4 bases from J, with 14 bases in between. The CDR3 runs to 15 residues. CDR3 amino acids: CASSSSAGTYNEQFF. The CDR3 region has the DNA TGTGCCAGCAGCTCGAGCGCGGGGACATACAATGAGCAGTTCTTC.

The V call is TRBV6-1, the J call TRBJ1-1; D is ambiguous. V was trimmed by 2 bases and J by 3 bases, leaving 7 bases between them. CDR1 MNHNS and CDR2 SASEGT come from the germline V gene. The CDR3 consists of 13 residues. In DNA, the CDR3 is TGTGCCAGCAGTGAAACGTGGGACACTGAAGCTTTCTTT. Its translation is CASSETWDTEAFF.

The DNA for the CDR3 is TGCGCCAGCAGTCAATCCCCAGGGACTGGGGCCAACGTCCTGACTTTC. Residues: CASSQSPGTGANVLTF. The rearrangement uses TRBV23-1 and TRBJ2-6, with D maybe TRBD1 (5 bases). TRBV23-1 is flagged as an ORF with uncertain function. The CDR3 runs 16 residues. V was shortened by 0 bases and J by 2 bases, with 8 bases between the two germline ends.

Only a few counts were recorded for this clone. The V and J genes are TRBV27 and TRBJ2-2; no clear D gene. The CDR3 sequence is 11 residues long. Germline values: CDR1 MNHEY, CDR2 SMNVEV (reference sequence). V was pared by 3 bases and J by 5 bases, with 1 base between. Here the CDR3 reads CASSFTGELFF. Written as DNA, the CDR3 is TGTGCCAGCAGTTTTACCGGGGAGCTGTTTTTT.

The rearrangement links TRBV10-3 to TRBJ1-5; 11 bases line up with TRBD1. The CDR3 has 15 amino acids. Germline V lookup: CDR1 ENHRY, CDR2 SYGVKD. J gave up 6 bases and V 2 bases, and 3 bases lay outside the gene matches. CDR3 in DNA: TGTGCCATCAGTGAGCCGGACAGGGGGCCTCAGCCCCAGCATTTT. Encoded protein: CAISEPDRGPQPQHF.

The rearrangement uses TRBV27 and TRBJ2-3, with D uncertain. The CDR3 has 11 residues. Germline V lookup: CDR1 MNHEY, CDR2 SMNVEV (reference sequence). V was pared by 5 bases and J by 2 bases, with 2 bases between. The CDR3 region is CASSATDTQYF. DNA for the CDR3: TGTGCCAGCAGTGCCACAGATACGCAGTATTTT.

This chain connects TRBV7-2 to TRBJ2-2, with TRBD2 identical over 9 bases. The CDR3 loop spans 18 amino acids. Germline-derived CDR1 and CDR2 are SGHTA and FQGNSA. Trimming took 5 bases from V and 6 from J; bases not matched to a gene: 16. The CDR3 DNA sequence: TGTGCCAGCAGCCCTAGCTTGGTAGGCGGGAGGGCCTCCGGGGAGCTGTTTTTT. It specifies CASSPSLVGGRASGELFF.

The V call is TRBV6-1, the J call TRBJ1-1; D is unclear. CDR3 length: 14 amino acids. V was pared by 5 bases and J by 6 bases, with 16 bases between. Germline V lookup: CDR1 MNHNS, CDR2 SASEGT. The CDR3 region is CASSTSTEVAEAFF. The CDR3 DNA reads TGTGCCAGCAGTACCTCGACGGAGGTCGCTGAAGCTTTCTTT.

This chain connects TRBV10-3 to TRBJ2-6, with D unclear. There are 16 residues in the CDR3. Per germline, CDR1 ENHRY and CDR2 SYGVKD. Between the trimmed V and J ends, which lost 4 bases and 4 bases, there was a span of 14 bases. CDR3 protein: CAISGQALSGANVLTF. The DNA for the CDR3 is TGTGCCATCAGTGGCCAGGCTCTCTCCGGGGCCAACGTCCTGACTTTC.

The chain recombines TRBV4-2 with TRBJ1-1; the match to TRBD1 covers 8 bases. Germline values: CDR1 LGHNA, CDR2 YNFKEQ. J lost 0 bases, V lost 1 base, and 1 base had no gene match. The CDR3 sequence is 15 residues long. CDR3 nucleotide sequence: TGTGCCAGCAGCCAAGGACAGGGGCTGAACACTGAAGCTTTCTTT. Encoded protein: CASSQGQGLNTEAFF.

The V and J genes are TRBV30 and TRBJ2-7; 8 nucleotides match TRBD1. In germline, CDR1 is GTSNPN, CDR2 SVGIG (reference sequence). Losses at the gene ends were 3 bases for V and 3 bases for J; bases not matched to a gene: 4. CDR3 length: 13 amino acids. CDR3 in DNA: TGTGCCTGGAGGGACAGGGCTATCTACGAGCAGTACTTC. This translates into CAWRDRAIYEQYF.

The chain joins TRBV6-6 to TRBJ2-1; 7 nucleotides agree with TRBD1. Trimming at V came to 6 bases and at J to 0 bases, leaving 2 bases not matched to a gene. This CDR3 is built from 14 residues. Germline CDR1 is MNHNY and CDR2 is SVGAGI (reference sequence). The CDR3 nucleotides read TGTGCCAGCAGGGACAGGACCTCCTACAATGAGCAGTTCTTC. Its translation is CASRDRTSYNEQFF.

CDR3 coding DNA: TGTGCCAGCAGTTACACGCCAGTTCCCTACGAGCAGTACTTC. Translated, it gives CASSYTPVPYEQYF. V is TRBV6-5 and J is TRBJ2-7; D gene uncertain. Germline V lookup: CDR1 MNHEY, CDR2 SVGAGI. This CDR3 comprises 14 residues. V lost 2 bases and J 2 bases, leaving 10 bases between the germline ends.

The chain joins TRBV30 to TRBJ2-1, with D uncertain. V shed 2 bases and J shed 7 bases, with 18 bases lying between them. This CDR3 comprises 15 residues. Looked up from germline, CDR1 is GTSNPN and CDR2 is SVGIG (reference sequence). Written as DNA, the CDR3 is TGTGCCTGGAGTAAAGGGTCCGGCCACACGAATGAGCAGTTCTTC. Translating gives CAWSKGSGHTNEQFF. Based on the CDR3 plus reference TRBV30 and TRBJ2-1, the full variable domain is SQTIHQWPATLVQPVGSPLSLECTVEGTSNPNLYWYRQAAGRGLQLLFYSVGIGQISSEVPQNLSASRPQDRQFILSSKKLLLSDSGFYLCAWSKGSGHTNEQFFGPGTRLTVL.